This T cell receptor beta chain emerged from a study of long-term antiretroviral therapy in people with HIV. Study-wide results and caveats: Comparison with controls showed narrower CDR3 length ranges in HIV repertoires. In samples taken after ART, diversity increased but remained below transplant donor control levels. ART adherence was not documented, and neither viral resistance nor therapy changes had any data.

CDR1 is ENHRY and CDR2 is SYGVKD in the germline V gene. This CDR3 spans 13 amino acids. V lost 5 bases and J lost 15; bases outside the gene matches: 10. This clone was seen more than once but under ten times. Its specificity is not known. Sequencing relied on immunoSEQ assay v3.0, run at survey level. TCRdb's table, derived via immunoSEQ multiplex PCR, lists solely in-frame clones and lacks some. This sample has approximately 11,000 clones, with around four fifths found just once. Only United States sites treated participants with HIV. The chain uses TRBV10-3 and TRBJ2-6; TRBD1 agrees at 7 bases. Sequenced material: unsorted PBMCs, taken more than 7 years after starting antiretroviral therapy. The sequence was collected from a man aged 50-59 years with HIV. The DNA of the CDR3 is TGTGCCATCAGTACCGGACAGGTCTCGGACCTGACTTTC. Translated, it gives CAISTGQVSDLTF.